Here is one T cell receptor beta chain with its context. Profiled with immunoSEQ multiplex PCR; TCRdb holds only in-frame clones, not every one. This table holds about 170,000 clones, approximately 80% found once. Researchers sorted participants into cohorts using their self-reported clinical history. For recovered donors of Cohort 3, there were two negative PCRs, clearance, or symptom resolution. The sample belongs to a study of blood T cell repertoires in COVID-19. The overall study: COVID-19 samples, acute and convalescent, were from the United States, Italy and Spain. Nucleic acid was either cDNA or gDNA, and it came from T cells, B-cell-depleted T cells, or PBMCs.

Germline V gene sequence: CDR1 SGHRS, CDR2 YFSETQ. V lost 0 bases and J 6 bases, leaving 10 bases between the germline ends. The CDR3 covers 15 residues. The TCR comes from a man aged 50 to 59 who had recovered from COVID-19. The J gene is TRBJ1-6, the V gene TRBV5-1; D is unclear. Sequencing used PBMCs or T cells enriched from blood (not recorded which). Written as DNA, the CDR3 is TGCGCCAGCAGCTTGGCTCCAGGCCCTAATTCACCCCTCCACTTT. Its translation is CASSLAPGPNSPLHF.